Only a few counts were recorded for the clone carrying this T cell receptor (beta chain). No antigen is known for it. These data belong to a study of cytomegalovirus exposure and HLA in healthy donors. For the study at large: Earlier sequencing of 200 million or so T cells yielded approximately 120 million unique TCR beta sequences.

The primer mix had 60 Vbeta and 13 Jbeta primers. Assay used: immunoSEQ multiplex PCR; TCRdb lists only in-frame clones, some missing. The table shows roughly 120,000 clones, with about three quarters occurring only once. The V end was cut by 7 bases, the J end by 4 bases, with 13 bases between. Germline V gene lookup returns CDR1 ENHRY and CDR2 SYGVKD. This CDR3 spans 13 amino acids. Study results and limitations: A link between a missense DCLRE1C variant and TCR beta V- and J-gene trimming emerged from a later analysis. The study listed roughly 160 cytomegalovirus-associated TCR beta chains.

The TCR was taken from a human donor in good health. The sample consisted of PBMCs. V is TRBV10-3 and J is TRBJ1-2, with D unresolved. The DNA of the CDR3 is TGTGCCATCACGAAGAGTATCGTCTATGGCTACACCTTC. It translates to CAITKSIVYGYTF.